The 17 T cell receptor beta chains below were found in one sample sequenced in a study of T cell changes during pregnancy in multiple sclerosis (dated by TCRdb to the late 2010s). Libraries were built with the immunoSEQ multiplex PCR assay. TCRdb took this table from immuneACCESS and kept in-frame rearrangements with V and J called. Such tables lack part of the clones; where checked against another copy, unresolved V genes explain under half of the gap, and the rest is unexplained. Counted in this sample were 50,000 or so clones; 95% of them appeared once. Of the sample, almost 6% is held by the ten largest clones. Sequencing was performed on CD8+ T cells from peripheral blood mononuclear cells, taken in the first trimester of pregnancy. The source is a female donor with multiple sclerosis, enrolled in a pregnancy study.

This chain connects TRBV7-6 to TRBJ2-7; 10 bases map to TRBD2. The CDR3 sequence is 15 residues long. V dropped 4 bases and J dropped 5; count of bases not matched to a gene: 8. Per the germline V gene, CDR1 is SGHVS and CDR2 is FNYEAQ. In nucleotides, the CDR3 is TGTGCCAGCAGCTCAACACTAGCGGGATACGACGAGCAGTACTTC. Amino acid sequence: CASSSTLAGYDEQYF.

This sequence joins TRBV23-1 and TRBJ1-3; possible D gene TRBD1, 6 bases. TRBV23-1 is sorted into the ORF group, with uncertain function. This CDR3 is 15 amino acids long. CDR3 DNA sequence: TGCATACAGGGTCCAGTCTCTGTGGCGGGAAACACCATATATTTT. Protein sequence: CIQGPVSVAGNTIYF.

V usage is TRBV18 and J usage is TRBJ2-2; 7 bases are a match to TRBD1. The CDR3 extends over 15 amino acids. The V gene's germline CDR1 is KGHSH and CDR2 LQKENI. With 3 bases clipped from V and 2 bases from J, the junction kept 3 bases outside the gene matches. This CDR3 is CASSPGTANTGELFF. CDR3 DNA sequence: TGTGCCAGCTCACCTGGGACAGCAAACACCGGGGAGCTGTTTTTT.

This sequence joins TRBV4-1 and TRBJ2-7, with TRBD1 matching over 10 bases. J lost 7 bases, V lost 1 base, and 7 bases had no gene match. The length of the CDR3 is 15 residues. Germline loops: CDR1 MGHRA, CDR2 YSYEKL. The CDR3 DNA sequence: TGCGCCAGCAGCCAAGTCCCCGGGACAGGGGAGGAGCAGTACTTC. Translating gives CASSQVPGTGEEQYF.

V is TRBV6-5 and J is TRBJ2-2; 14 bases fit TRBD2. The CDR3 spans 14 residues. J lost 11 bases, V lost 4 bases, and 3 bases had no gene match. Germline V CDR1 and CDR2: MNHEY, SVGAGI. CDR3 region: CASSSGLAGEELFF. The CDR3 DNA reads TGTGCCAGCAGTTCGGGACTAGCGGGGGAAGAGCTGTTTTTT.

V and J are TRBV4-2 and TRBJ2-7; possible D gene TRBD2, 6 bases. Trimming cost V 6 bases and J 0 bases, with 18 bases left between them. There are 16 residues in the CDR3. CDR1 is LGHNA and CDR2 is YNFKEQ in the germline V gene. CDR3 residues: CASSRGERSSSYEQYF. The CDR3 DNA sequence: TGTGCCAGCAGTCGCGGGGAGCGGTCGAGCTCCTACGAGCAGTACTTC.

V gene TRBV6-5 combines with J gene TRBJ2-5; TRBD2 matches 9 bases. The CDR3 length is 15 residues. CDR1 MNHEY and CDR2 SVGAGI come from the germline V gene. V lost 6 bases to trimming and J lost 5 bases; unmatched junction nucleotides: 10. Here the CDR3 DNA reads TGTGCCAGCAGCCCCAGGGGACTAGCAGGGGAGACCCAGTACTTC. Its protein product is CASSPRGLAGETQYF.

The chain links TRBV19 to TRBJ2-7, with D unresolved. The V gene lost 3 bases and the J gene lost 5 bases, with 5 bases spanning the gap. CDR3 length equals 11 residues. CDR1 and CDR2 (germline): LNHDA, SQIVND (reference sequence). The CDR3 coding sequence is TGTGCCAGTAGTATTGGGCACGAGCAGTACTTC. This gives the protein CASSIGHEQYF.

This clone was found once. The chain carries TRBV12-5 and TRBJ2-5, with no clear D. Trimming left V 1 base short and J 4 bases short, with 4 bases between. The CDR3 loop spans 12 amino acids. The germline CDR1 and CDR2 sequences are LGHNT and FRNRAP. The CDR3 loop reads CASGLAGETQYF. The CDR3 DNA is TGTGCTAGTGGTTTGGCGGGAGAGACCCAGTACTTC.

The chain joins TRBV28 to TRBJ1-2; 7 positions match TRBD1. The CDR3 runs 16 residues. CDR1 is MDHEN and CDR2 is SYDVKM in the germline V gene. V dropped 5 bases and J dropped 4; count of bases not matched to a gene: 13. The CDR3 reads CASSHAVRTGVYGYTF. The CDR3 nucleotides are TGTGCCAGCAGTCACGCCGTAAGAACAGGGGTCTATGGCTACACCTTC.

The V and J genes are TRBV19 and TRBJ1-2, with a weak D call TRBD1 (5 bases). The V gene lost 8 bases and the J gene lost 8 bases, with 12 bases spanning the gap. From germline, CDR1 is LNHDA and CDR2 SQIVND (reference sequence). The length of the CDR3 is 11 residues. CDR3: CASSQGWGYTF. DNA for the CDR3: TGTGCCAGTTCCCAGGGATGGGGCTACACCTTC. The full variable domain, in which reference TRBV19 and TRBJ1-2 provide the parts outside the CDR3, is DGGITQSPKYLFRKEGQNVTLSCEQNLNHDAMYWYRQDPGQGLRLIYYSQIVNDFQKGDIAEGYSVSREKKESFPLTVTSAQKNPTAFYLCASSQGWGYTFGSGTRLTVV.

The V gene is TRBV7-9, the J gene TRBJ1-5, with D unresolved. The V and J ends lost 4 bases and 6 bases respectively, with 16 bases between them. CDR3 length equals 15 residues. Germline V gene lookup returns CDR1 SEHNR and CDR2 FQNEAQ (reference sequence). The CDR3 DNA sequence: TGTGCCAGCAGCTCGGATATGGTGACGGGTCAGCCCCAGCATTTT. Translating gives CASSSDMVTGQPQHF.

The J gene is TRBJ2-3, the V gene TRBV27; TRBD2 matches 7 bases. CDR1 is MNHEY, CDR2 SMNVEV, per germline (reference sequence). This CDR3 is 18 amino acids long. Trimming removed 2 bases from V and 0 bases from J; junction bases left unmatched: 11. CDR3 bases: TGTGCCAGCAGTTTACCGGGAGGCCCTATCCCGAGCACAGATACGCAGTATTTT. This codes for CASSLPGGPIPSTDTQYF.

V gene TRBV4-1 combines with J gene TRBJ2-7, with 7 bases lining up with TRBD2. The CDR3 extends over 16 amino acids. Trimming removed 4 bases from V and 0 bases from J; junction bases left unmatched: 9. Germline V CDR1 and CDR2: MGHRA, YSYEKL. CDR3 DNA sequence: TGCGCCAGCAGCCCACTCGGGGAGGGAAGCTCCTACGAGCAGTACTTC. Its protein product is CASSPLGEGSSYEQYF.

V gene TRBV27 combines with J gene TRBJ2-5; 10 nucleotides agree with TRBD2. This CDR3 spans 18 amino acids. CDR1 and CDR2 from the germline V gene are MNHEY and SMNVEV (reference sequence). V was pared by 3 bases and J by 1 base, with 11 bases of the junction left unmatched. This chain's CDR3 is CASSLLPTSGKGQETQYF. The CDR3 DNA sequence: TGTGCCAGCAGTTTGCTCCCCACTAGCGGGAAGGGCCAAGAGACCCAGTACTTC.

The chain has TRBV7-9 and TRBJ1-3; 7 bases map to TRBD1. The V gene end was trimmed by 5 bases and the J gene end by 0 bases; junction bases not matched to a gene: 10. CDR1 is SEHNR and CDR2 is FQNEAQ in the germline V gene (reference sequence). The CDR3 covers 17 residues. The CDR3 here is CASSPYTGQSSGNTIYF. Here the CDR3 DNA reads TGTGCCAGCAGCCCGTATACGGGACAGAGCTCTGGAAACACCATATATTTT.

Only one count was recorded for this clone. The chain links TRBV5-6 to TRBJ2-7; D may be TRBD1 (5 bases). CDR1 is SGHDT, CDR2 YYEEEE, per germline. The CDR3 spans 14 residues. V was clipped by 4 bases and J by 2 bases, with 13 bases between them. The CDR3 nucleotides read TGTGCCAGCAGCCCCACGATGGGGCCCTACGAGCAGTACTTC. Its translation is CASSPTMGPYEQYF.